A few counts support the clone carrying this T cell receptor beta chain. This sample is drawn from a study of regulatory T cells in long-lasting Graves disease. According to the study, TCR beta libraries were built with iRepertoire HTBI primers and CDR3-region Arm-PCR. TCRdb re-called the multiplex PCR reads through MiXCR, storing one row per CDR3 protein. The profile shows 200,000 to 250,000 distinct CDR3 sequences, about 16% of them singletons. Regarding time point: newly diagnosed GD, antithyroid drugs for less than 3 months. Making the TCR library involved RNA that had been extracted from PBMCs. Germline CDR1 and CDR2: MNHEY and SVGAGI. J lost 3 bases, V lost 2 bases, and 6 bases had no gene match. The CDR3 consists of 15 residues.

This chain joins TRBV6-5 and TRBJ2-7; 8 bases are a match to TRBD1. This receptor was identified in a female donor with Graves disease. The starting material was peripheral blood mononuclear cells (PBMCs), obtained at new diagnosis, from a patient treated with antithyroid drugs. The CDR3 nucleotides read TGTGCCAGCAGTTACACAGACAGGGGAATCTACGAGCAGTACTTC. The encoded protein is CASSYTDRGIYEQYF.